Below are 18 T cell receptor beta chains sequenced from a single sample in a study of blood T cell repertoires in COVID-19. This table comes from immunoSEQ multiplex PCR, and its TCRdb copy is limited to in-frame clones, with some not included. The sample comprises tens of thousands of clones, 65% to 85% of which are singletons, and about 17% rests with the top ten. The specimen sequenced was peripheral blood. The receptors come from a man aged 65 to 85 with active or convalescent COVID-19.

DNA for the CDR3: TGTGCCAGCAGCTCGGGACTAGCGGGGGCGGGCGAGACCCAGTACTTC. This gives the protein CASSSGLAGAGETQYF. The gene calls are TRBV5-6 and TRBJ2-5, with 14 bases matching TRBD2. Germline trimming cut 3 bases from V and 5 bases from J; bases unmatched to any gene: 6. CDR3 length equals 16 residues. Germline V gene sequence: CDR1 SGHDT, CDR2 YYEEEE. Full variable domain (rest looked up from reference TRBV5-6 and TRBJ2-5): DAGVTQSPTHLIKTRGQQVTLRCSPKSGHDTVSWYQQALGQGPQFIFQYYEEEERQRGNFPDRFSGHQFPNYSSELNVNALLLGDSALYLCASSSGLAGAGETQYFGPGTRLLVL.

At least ten counts were recorded for this clone. The rearrangement links TRBV10-3 to TRBJ1-5; TRBD1 matches at 7 bases. Germline-derived CDR1 and CDR2 are ENHRY and SYGVKD. After removal of 6 bases from V and 5 bases from J, the junction contained 1 base not matched to a gene. The CDR3 consists of 12 residues. CDR3 sequence (DNA): TGTGCCATCAGCGACAGGGATCAGCCCCAGCATTTT. This gives the protein CAISDRDQPQHF.

The chain combines TRBV4-2 with TRBJ1-3; perhaps TRBD1 as D (6 bases). CDR1 is LGHNA, CDR2 YNFKEQ, per germline. The CDR3 consists of 14 residues. V lost 2 bases, J lost 1 base, and 6 bases lay in between. CDR3 in amino acids: CASSQTGSGNTIYF. The CDR3 nucleotides read TGTGCCAGCAGCCAAACAGGGTCTGGAAACACCATATATTTT.

This rearrangement joins TRBV30 to TRBJ1-2; a weak D match, TRBD1 (6 bases). V was shortened by 4 bases and J by 7 bases, with 13 bases between the two germline ends. This CDR3 is 12 amino acids long. Germline V CDR1 and CDR2: GTSNPN, SVGIG (reference sequence). For the CDR3, the DNA is TGTGCCTGGATTAAGAGGGGGGGTGGCTACACCTTC. Residues: CAWIKRGGGYTF.

The chain recombines TRBV11-2 with TRBJ1-3; 8 positions agree with TRBD1. This CDR3 has 17 amino acids. The V gene end was trimmed by 0 bases and the J gene end by 4 bases; junction bases not matched to a gene: 8. Germline V gene data show CDR1 as SGHAT and CDR2 as FQNNGV. For the CDR3, the DNA is TGTGCCAGCAGCTTAGATCCCCCGGACAGGGCCGGAAACACCATATATTTT. Amino acids: CASSLDPPDRAGNTIYF.

This rearrangement joins TRBV2 to TRBJ1-4; unclear D gene. Trimming cost V 4 bases and J 12 bases, with 9 bases left between them. In germline, CDR1 is SNHLY, CDR2 FYNNEI. The CDR3 is 11 residues long. Written as DNA, the CDR3 is TGTGCCAGCAGTGTGGGCTGGGAACTGTTTTTT. Its translation: CASSVGWELFF.

V and J are TRBV28 and TRBJ1-2, with a tentative D call TRBD1 (5 bases). V lost 3 bases to trimming and J lost 2 bases, with 10 bases between them. The CDR3 is 14 residues long. Germline assignment: CDR1 MDHEN and CDR2 SYDVKM. The DNA of the CDR3 is TGTGCCAGCAGTTTCCCCGGACACAACTATGGCTACACCTTC. It codes for CASSFPGHNYGYTF.

The CDR3 loop reads CASRLRDRGSEAFF. DNA for the CDR3: TGTGCCAGCAGACTCAGGGACAGGGGGTCTGAAGCTTTCTTT. This chain links TRBV6-5 with TRBJ1-1; TRBD1 matches 11 bases. This CDR3 is built from 14 residues. Per the germline V gene, CDR1 is MNHEY and CDR2 is SVGAGI. The ends lost 6 bases at V and 6 bases at J; junction bases unmatched: 6.

The chain recombines TRBV12-3 or TRBV12-4 with TRBJ2-7, with D perhaps TRBD1 (6 bases). V was pared by 6 bases and J by 4 bases, with 10 bases between. The CDR3 runs 12 residues. CDR3: CASSTQGYEQYF. DNA of the CDR3: TGTGCCAGCAGCACACAGGGTTACGAGCAGTACTTC.

The rearrangement uses TRBV5-6 and TRBJ2-3; D is ambiguous. Germline V CDR1 and CDR2: SGHDT, YYEEEE. CDR3 length equals 16 residues. V was cut by 2 bases and J by 0 bases, with 13 bases left in between. CDR3 residues: CASSFRVEISTDTQYF. DNA for the CDR3: TGTGCCAGCAGCTTTCGGGTTGAAATTAGCACAGATACGCAGTATTTT.

CDR3 sequence reads: CAGIQGDYGYTF. In DNA, the CDR3 is TGTGCCGGTATACAGGGGGACTATGGCTACACCTTC. The rearrangement links TRBV30 to TRBJ1-2; 8 bases map to TRBD1. In germline, CDR1 is GTSNPN, CDR2 SVGIG (reference sequence). CDR3 size: 12 residues. V shed 8 bases, J shed 3 bases, and the junction held 5 bases outside the gene matches.

The rearrangement joins TRBV30 to TRBJ1-5, with TRBD1 as a possible D gene (5 bases). With 0 bases removed from V and 2 bases from J, the gap between germline ends came to 8 bases. Germline values: CDR1 GTSNPN, CDR2 SVGIG (reference sequence). The CDR3 has 14 residues. CDR3 in amino acids: CAWSVQGGNQPQHF. The DNA of the CDR3 is TGTGCCTGGAGTGTACAAGGGGGCAATCAGCCCCAGCATTTT.

This chain connects TRBV28 to TRBJ1-1, with D possibly matching TRBD1 (5 bases). The CDR3 length is 12 residues. The V and J ends lost 5 bases and 1 base respectively, with 5 bases between them. Germline assignment: CDR1 MDHEN and CDR2 SYDVKM. The chain's CDR3 is CASSDRNTEAFF. CDR3 bases: TGTGCCAGCAGTGACAGGAACACTGAAGCTTTCTTT.

The J gene is TRBJ1-2, the V gene TRBV21-1; the DNA was not used to check the table's D call, TRBD1. TRBV21-1 is recorded as a pseudogene. The CDR3 extends over 18 amino acids. CDR3 in amino acids: CASSKVWDRVEANYGYTF. The CDR3 DNA reads as TGTGCCAGCAGCAAAGTGTGGGACAGGGTGGAGGCTAACTATGGCTACACCTTC.

The rearrangement uses TRBV3-1 (or the pseudogene TRBV3-2) and TRBJ2-7; 7 nucleotides align to TRBD1. The CDR3 totals 18 residues. Trimming took 1 base from V and 3 from J; bases not matched to a gene: 15. Germline V lookup: CDR1 LGHDT, CDR2 YNNKEL (reference sequence). The CDR3 loop reads CASSQGRGGSGKVYEQYF. The CDR3 region has the DNA TGTGCCAGCAGCCAAGGCAGAGGGGGCTCAGGGAAGGTCTACGAGCAGTACTTC.

The CDR3 protein is CASSGGTGERTDTQYF. The CDR3 DNA follows: TGCGCCAGCAGCGGAGGGACAGGGGAGCGCACAGATACGCAGTATTTT. The chain couples TRBV5-1 to TRBJ2-3; 10 bases map to TRBD1. CDR1 is SGHRS and CDR2 is YFSETQ in the germline V gene. The CDR3 runs 16 residues. Germline trimming cut 4 bases from V and 1 base from J; bases unmatched to any gene: 6.

The gene calls are TRBV2 and TRBJ2-5, with 7 bases identical to TRBD1. The trim removed 10 bases at V and 3 bases at J, leaving 5 bases unmatched. The CDR3 consists of 12 residues. Germline V gives CDR1 SNHLY, CDR2 FYNNEI. CDR3 sequence: CATSTGEETQYF. CDR3 nucleotide sequence: TGTGCCACTTCCACAGGGGAAGAGACCCAGTACTTC.

The gene calls are TRBV9 and TRBJ2-1, with D unresolved. CDR1 is SGDLS and CDR2 is YYNGEE in the germline V gene. Trimming took off 0 bases at V and 8 bases at J, with 9 bases between the two ends. CDR3 length: 13 residues. CDR3 nucleotide sequence: TGTGCCAGCAGCGTAGGTATGGAGTATGAGCAGTTCTTC. Protein product: CASSVGMEYEQFF.